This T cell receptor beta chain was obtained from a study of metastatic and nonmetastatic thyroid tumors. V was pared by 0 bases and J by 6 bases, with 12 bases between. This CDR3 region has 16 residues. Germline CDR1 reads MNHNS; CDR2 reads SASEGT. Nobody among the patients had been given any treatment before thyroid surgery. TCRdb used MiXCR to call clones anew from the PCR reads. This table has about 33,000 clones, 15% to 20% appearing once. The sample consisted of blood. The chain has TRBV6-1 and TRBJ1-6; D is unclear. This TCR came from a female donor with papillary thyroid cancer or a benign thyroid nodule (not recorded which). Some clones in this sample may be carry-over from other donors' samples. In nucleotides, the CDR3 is TGTGCCAGCAGTGAAGCCCTCCGGTTTTGTAATTCACCCCTCCACTTT. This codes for CASSEALRFCNSPLHF.